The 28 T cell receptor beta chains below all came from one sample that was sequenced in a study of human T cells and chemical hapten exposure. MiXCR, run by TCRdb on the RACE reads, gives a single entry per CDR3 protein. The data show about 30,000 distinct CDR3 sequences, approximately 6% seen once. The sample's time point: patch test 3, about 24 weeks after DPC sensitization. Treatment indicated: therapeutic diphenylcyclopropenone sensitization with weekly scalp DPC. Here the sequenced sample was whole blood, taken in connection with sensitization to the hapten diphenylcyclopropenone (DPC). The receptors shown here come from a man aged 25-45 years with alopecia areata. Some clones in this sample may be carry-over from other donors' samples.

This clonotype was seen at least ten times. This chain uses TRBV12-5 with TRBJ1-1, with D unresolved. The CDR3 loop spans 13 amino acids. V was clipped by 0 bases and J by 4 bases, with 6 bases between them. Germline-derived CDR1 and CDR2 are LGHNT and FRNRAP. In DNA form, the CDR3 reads TGTGCTAGTGGTTTGGTAGTGGGCACTGAAGCTTTCTTT. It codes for CASGLVVGTEAFF.

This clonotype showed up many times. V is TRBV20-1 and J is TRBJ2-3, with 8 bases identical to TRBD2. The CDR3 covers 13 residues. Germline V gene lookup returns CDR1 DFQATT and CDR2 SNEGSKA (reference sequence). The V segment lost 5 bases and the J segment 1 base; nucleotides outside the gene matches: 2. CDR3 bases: TGCAGTGCTGAAGCGGGAGGCACAGATACGCAGTATTTT. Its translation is CSAEAGGTDTQYF.

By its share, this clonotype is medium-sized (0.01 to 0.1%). CDR3 protein: CASRTGDLPGEQYF. The CDR3 region has the DNA TGTGCCAGCAGGACAGGCGATCTCCCCGGCGAGCAGTACTTC. V is TRBV11-2 and J is TRBJ2-7, with D maybe TRBD1 (6 bases). CDR1 is SGHAT and CDR2 is FQNNGV in the germline V gene. This CDR3 region has 14 residues. With 6 bases removed from V and 6 bases from J, the gap between germline ends came to 18 bases.

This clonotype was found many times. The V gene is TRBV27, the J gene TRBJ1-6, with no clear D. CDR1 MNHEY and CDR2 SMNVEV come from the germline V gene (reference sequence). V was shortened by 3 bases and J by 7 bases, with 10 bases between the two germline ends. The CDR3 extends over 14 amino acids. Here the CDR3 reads CASSFLPPNSPLHF. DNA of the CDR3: TGTGCCAGCAGTTTTCTACCGCCGAATTCACCCCTCCACTTT.

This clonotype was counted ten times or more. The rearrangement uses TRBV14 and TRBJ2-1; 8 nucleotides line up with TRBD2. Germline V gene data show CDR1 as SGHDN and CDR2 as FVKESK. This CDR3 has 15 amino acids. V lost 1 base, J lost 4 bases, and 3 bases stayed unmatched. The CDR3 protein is CASSQVTSGYNEQFF. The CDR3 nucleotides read TGTGCCAGCAGCCAAGTTACTAGCGGATACAATGAGCAGTTCTTC.

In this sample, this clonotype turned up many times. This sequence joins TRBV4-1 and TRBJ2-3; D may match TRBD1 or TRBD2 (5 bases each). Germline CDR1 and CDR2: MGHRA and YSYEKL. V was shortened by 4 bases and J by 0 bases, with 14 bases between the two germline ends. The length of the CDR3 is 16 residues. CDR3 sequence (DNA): TGCGCCAGCAGCCCCGAAAGGGGACCGAGCACAGATACGCAGTATTTT. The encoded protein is CASSPERGPSTDTQYF.

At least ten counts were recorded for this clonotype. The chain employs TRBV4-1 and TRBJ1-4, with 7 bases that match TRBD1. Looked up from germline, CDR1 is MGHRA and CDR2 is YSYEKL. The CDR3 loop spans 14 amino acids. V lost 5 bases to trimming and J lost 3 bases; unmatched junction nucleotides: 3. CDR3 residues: CASSAQGANEKLFF. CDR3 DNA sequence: TGCGCCAGCAGCGCTCAGGGGGCTAATGAAAAACTGTTTTTT.

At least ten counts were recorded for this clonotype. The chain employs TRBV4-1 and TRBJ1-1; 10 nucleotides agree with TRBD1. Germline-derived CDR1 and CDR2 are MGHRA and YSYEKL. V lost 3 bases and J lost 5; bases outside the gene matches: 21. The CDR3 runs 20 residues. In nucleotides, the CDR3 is TGCGCCAGCAGCCAGGACAGGGGGATCATTAGGGGGATCATTAGGACTGAAGCTTTCTTT. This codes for CASSQDRGIIRGIIRTEAFF.

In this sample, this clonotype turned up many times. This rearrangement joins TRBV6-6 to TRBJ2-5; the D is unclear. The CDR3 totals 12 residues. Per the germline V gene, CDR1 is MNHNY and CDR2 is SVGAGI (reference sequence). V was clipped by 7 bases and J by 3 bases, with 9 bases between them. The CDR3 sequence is CASTNREETQYF. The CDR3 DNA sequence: TGTGCCAGCACGAACAGAGAAGAGACCCAGTACTTC.

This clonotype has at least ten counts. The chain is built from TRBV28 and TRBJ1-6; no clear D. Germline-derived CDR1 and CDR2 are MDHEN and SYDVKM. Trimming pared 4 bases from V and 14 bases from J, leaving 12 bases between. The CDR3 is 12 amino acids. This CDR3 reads CASSSDAETLHF. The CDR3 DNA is TGTGCCAGCAGTTCGGACGCAGAGACCCTCCACTTT.

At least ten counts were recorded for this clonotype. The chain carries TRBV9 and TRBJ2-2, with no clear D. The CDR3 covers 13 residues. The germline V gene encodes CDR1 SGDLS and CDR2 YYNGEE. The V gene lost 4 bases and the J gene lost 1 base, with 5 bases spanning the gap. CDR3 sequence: CASSIENTGELFF. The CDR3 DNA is TGTGCCAGCAGCATCGAGAACACCGGGGAGCTGTTTTTT. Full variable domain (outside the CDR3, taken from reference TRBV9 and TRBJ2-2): DSGVTQTPKHLITATGQRVTLRCSPRSGDLSVYWYQQSLDQGLQFLIQYYNGEERAKGNILERFSAQQFPDLHSELNLSSLELGDSALYFCASSIENTGELFFGEGSRLTVL.

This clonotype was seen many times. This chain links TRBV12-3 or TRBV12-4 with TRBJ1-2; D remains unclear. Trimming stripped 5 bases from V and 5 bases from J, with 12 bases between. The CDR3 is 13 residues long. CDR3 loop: CASSALAAYGYTF. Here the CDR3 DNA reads TGTGCCAGCAGTGCCCTTGCGGCGTATGGCTACACCTTC.

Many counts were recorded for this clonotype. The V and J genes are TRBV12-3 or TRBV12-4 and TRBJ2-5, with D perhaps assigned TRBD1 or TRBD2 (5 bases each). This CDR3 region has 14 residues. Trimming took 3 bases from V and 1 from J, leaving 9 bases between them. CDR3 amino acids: CASSFGTLQETQYF. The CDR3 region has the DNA TGTGCCAGCAGTTTCGGGACCCTCCAAGAGACCCAGTACTTC.

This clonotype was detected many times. CDR3 amino acids: CSARSDRAPYEQYF. The CDR3 DNA follows: TGCAGTGCTAGATCAGACCGAGCGCCCTACGAGCAGTACTTC. The rearrangement joins TRBV20-1 to TRBJ2-7, with D unresolved. Trimming removed 2 bases from V and 2 bases from J, with 13 bases in between. The CDR3 sequence is 14 residues long. Germline lookup yields CDR1 DFQATT and CDR2 SNEGSKA (reference sequence).

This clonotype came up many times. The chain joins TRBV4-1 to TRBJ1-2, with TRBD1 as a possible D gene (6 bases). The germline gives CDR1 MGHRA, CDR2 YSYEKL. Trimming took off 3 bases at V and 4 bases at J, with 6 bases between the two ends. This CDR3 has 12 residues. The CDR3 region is CASSQDSYGYTF. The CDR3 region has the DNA TGCGCCAGCAGCCAGGACAGCTATGGCTACACCTTC.

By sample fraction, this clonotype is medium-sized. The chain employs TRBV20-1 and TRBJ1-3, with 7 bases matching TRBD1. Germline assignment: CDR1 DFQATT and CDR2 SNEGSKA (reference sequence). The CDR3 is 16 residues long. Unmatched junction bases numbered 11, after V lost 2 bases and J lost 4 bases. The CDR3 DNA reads TGCAGTGCTAGACAAACAGGGGAGGTAACGGGAAACACCATATATTTT. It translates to CSARQTGEVTGNTIYF.

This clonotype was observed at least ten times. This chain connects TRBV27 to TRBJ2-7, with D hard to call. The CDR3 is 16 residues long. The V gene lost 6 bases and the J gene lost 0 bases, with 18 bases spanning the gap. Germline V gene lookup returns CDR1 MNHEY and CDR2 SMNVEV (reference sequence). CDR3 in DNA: TGTGCCAGCAGCCCCCTCGGACGGTTGAGCTCCTACGAGCAGTACTTC. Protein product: CASSPLGRLSSYEQYF.

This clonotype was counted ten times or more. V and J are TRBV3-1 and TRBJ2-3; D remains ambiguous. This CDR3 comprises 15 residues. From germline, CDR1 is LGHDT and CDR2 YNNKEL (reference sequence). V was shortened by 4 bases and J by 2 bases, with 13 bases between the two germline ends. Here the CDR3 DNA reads TGTGCCAGCAGCCGCCGGCTGGCGGACACAGATACGCAGTATTTT. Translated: CASSRRLADTDTQYF.

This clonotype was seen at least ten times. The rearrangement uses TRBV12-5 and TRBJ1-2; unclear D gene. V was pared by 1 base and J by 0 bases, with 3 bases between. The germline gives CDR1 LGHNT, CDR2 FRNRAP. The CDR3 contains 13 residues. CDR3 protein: CASGLEANYGYTF. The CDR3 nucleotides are TGTGCTAGTGGTTTGGAAGCTAACTATGGCTACACCTTC.

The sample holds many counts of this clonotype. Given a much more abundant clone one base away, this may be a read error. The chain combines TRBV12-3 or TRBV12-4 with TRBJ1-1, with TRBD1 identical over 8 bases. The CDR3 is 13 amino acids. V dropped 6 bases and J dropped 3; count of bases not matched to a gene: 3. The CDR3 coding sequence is TGTGCCAGCAGAACGACAGGGGACACTGAAGCTTTCTTT. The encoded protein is CASRTTGDTEAFF.

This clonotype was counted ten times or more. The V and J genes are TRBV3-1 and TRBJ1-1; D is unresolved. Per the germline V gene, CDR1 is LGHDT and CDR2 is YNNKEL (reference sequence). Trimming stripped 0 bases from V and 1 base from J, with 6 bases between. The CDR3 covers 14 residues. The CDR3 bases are TGTGCCAGCAGCCAAGATCCCAGGAACACTGAAGCTTTCTTT. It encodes CASSQDPRNTEAFF.

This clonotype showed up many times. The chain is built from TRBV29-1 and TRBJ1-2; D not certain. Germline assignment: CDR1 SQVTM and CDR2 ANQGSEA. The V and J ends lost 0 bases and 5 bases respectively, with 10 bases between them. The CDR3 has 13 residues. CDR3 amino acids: CSVEEGLGYGYTF. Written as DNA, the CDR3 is TGCAGCGTTGAAGAAGGTTTAGGGTATGGCTACACCTTC.

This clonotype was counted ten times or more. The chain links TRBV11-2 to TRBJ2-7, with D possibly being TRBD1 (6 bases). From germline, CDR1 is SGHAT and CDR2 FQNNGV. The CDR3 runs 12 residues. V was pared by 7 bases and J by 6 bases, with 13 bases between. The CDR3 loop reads CASTDSSVEQYF. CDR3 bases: TGTGCCAGCACGGACAGCTCGGTCGAGCAGTACTTC.

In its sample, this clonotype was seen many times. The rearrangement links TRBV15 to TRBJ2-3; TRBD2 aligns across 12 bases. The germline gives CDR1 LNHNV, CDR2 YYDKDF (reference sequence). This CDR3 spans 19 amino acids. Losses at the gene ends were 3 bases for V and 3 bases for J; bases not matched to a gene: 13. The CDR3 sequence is CATSSRFLAGGTGTDTQYF. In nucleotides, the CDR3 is TGTGCCACCAGCAGCCGCTTCCTAGCGGGGGGGACAGGGACAGATACGCAGTATTTT.

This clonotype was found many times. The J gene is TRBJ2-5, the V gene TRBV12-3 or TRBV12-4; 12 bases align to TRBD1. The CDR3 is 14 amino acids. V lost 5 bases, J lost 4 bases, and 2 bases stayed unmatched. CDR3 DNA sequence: TGTGCCAGCAGTAGGGACAGGGGGCGAGAGACCCAGTACTTC. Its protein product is CASSRDRGRETQYF.

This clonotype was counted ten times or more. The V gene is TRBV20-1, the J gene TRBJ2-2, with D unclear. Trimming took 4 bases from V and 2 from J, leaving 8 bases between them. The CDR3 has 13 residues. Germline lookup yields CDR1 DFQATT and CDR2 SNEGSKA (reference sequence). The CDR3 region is CSAKRPNTGELFF. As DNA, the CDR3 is TGCAGTGCTAAAAGGCCTAACACCGGGGAGCTGTTTTTT.

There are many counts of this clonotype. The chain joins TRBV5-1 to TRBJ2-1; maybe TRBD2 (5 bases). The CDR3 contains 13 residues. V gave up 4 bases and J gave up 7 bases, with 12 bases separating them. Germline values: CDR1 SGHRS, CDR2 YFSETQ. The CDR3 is CASSPLSGNEQFF. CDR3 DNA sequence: TGCGCCAGCAGCCCCCTGTCGGGGAATGAGCAGTTCTTC.

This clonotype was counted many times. DNA for the CDR3: TGCAGCGTTGAGTGGCAGGACTCCTACGAGCAGTACTTC. This translates into CSVEWQDSYEQYF. V gene TRBV29-1 combines with J gene TRBJ2-7; no firm D call. The CDR3 consists of 13 residues. CDR1 SQVTM and CDR2 ANQGSEA come from the germline V gene. Deletions cut 3 bases from V and 0 bases from J, with 9 bases between.